The 11 T cell receptor beta chains below come from one sample, sequenced in a study of blood T cell repertoires in COVID-19. TCRdb's table, derived via immunoSEQ multiplex PCR, lists solely in-frame clones and lacks some. In the table there are roughly 200,000 clones, around 90% of which are singletons. Sequencing input: peripheral blood. The receptors stem from a man in his forties or fifties with acute or convalescent COVID-19.

The chain uses TRBV5-1 and TRBJ2-1; 13 bases line up with TRBD2. CDR3 length equals 18 residues. Germline loops: CDR1 SGHRS, CDR2 YFSETQ. V dropped 3 bases and J dropped 8; count of bases not matched to a gene: 14. CDR3 sequence: CASSYTGTSGVQIDEQFF. The CDR3, as DNA: TGCGCCAGCAGCTATACCGGGACTAGCGGGGTACAGATCGATGAGCAGTTCTTC. The entire variable domain, with the rest obtained from reference TRBV5-1 and TRBJ2-1, is as follows: KAGVTQTPRYLIKTRGQQVTLSCSPISGHRSVSWYQQTPGQGLQFLFEYFSETQRNKGNFPGRFSGRQFSNSRSEMNVSTLELGDSALYLCASSYTGTSGVQIDEQFFGPGTRLTVL.

This chain connects TRBV7-2 to TRBJ2-7; 10 nucleotides agree with TRBD2. The CDR3 sequence is 15 residues long. V was clipped by 4 bases and J by 0 bases; unmatched bases: 3. Per the germline V gene, CDR1 is SGHTA and CDR2 is FQGNSA. The CDR3 region has the DNA TGTGCCAGCAGCTCTAGCGGGGGCCACTCCTACGAGCAGTACTTC. This gives the protein CASSSSGGHSYEQYF.

Concerning this clone itself: Distinct nucleotide sequences in the sample also encode this CDR3. This chain links TRBV5-1 with TRBJ2-5, with D unclear. The CDR3 is 13 amino acids. The V gene's germline CDR1 is SGHRS and CDR2 YFSETQ. The V gene lost 0 bases and the J gene lost 2 bases, with 5 bases spanning the gap. The CDR3 DNA sequence: TGCGCCAGCAGCTTGGCTCAGCAAGAGACCCAGTACTTC. Its translation is CASSLAQQETQYF.

The rearrangement joins TRBV9 to TRBJ2-5; D perhaps matches TRBD1 (6 bases). Looked up from germline, CDR1 is SGDLS and CDR2 is YYNGEE. The V end lost 0 bases, the J end lost 4 bases, and 7 bases lay between the germline ends. The CDR3 has 13 residues. The CDR3 coding sequence is TGTGCCAGCAGCGTAGGGACAGTAGAGACCCAGTACTTC. This encodes CASSVGTVETQYF.

This clone was seen just once. The V and J genes are TRBV27 and TRBJ1-5; D gene unclear. This CDR3 has 14 residues. The V and J ends lost 6 bases and 0 bases respectively, with 9 bases between them. Germline CDR1 is MNHEY and CDR2 is SMNVEV (reference sequence). CDR3 loop: CASRQSGSNQPQHF. CDR3 bases: TGTGCCAGCAGGCAGTCAGGTAGCAATCAGCCCCAGCATTTT.

The rearrangement uses TRBV19 and TRBJ2-1; possibly TRBD2 for D (5 bases). Germline V lookup: CDR1 LNHDA, CDR2 SQIVND (reference sequence). This CDR3 contains 13 residues. The V and J ends lost 9 bases and 0 bases respectively, with 9 bases between them. The chain's CDR3 is CASGVSSYNEQFF. The DNA for the CDR3 is TGTGCCAGCGGGGTAAGCTCCTACAATGAGCAGTTCTTC.

The chain combines TRBV7-6 with TRBJ2-2, with 11 bases fitting TRBD2. The CDR3 extends over 17 amino acids. CDR1 is SGHVS, CDR2 FNYEAQ, per germline. With 5 bases clipped from V and 8 bases from J, the junction kept 13 bases outside the gene matches. The CDR3 protein is CASSPRLAGGSTGELFF. Written as DNA, the CDR3 is TGTGCCAGCAGCCCACGGCTAGCGGGGGGCTCGACAGGGGAGCTGTTTTTT.

The CDR3 region is CASSFGAGPILGYGYTF. CDR3 sequence (DNA): TGTGCCAGCAGCTTTGGTGCAGGCCCTATTCTTGGGTATGGCTACACCTTC. V gene TRBV11-2 combines with J gene TRBJ1-2; D gene unclear. Germline V gene data show CDR1 as SGHAT and CDR2 as FQNNGV. The CDR3 has 17 amino acids. Trimming left V 3 bases short and J 5 bases short, with 22 bases between.

This sequence joins TRBV19 and TRBJ1-1, with 7 bases aligning to TRBD1. CDR1 and CDR2 from the germline V gene are LNHDA and SQIVND (reference sequence). CDR3 size: 14 residues. V dropped 4 bases and J dropped 5; count of bases not matched to a gene: 7. The CDR3 DNA sequence: TGTGCCAGTAGTAGTTTGACAGGGAAGACTGAAGCTTTCTTT. Translation gives CASSSLTGKTEAFF.

The rearrangement joins TRBV30 to TRBJ1-5; 7 nucleotides align to TRBD1. V dropped 5 bases and J dropped 3; count of bases not matched to a gene: 4. The germline V gene has CDR1 GTSNPN and CDR2 SVGIG (reference sequence). The CDR3 contains 13 residues. The CDR3 coding sequence is TGTGCCTGGGGACAGGTTTTCAATCAGCCCCAGCATTTT. It is translated as CAWGQVFNQPQHF.

The chain has TRBV7-2 and TRBJ1-2, with 9 bases fitting TRBD1. This CDR3 is built from 14 residues. Germline V gene data show CDR1 as SGHTA and CDR2 as FQGNSA. Trimming removed 4 bases from V and 6 bases from J; junction bases left unmatched: 6. In nucleotides, the CDR3 is TGTGCCAGCAGCTCTCCCCGGGACAGGGATGGCTACACCTTC. It is translated as CASSSPRDRDGYTF.